The 23 T cell receptor beta chains reported below all come from one sample, sequenced in a study of T cells in Graves' hyperthyroidism and ophthalmopathy. TCR beta CDR3 sequences were amplified from RNA transcripts. Researchers ran a first-round RT-PCR on the TCR CDR3 using the HTBI primer set. TCRdb recomputed calls from the multiplex PCR reads with MiXCR, one row per CDR3 protein. The profile shows about 350,000 distinct CDR3 sequences, 15% to 20% of them singletons. Sequencing was carried out using blood. The receptors come from a middle-aged woman with Graves' ophthalmopathy.

This clonotype showed up many times. The V and J genes are TRBV12-3 or TRBV12-4 and TRBJ2-7, with 10 bases that match TRBD2. V gave up 3 bases and J gave up 7 bases; unmatched junction bases: 9. This CDR3 has 15 amino acids. The CDR3 bases are TGTGCCAGCAGTTTGTTAGCGGGAGGCGGGGTGGAGCAGTACTTC. Translation: CASSLLAGGGVEQYF.

This clonotype was detected many times. The chain carries TRBV10-3 and TRBJ1-5, with D tentatively TRBD1 (6 bases). The V end was cut by 1 base, the J end by 3 bases, with 16 bases between. The CDR3 is made up of 17 amino acids. CDR1 and CDR2 (germline): ENHRY, SYGVKD. CDR3 protein: CAISELNRGDVNQPQHF. For the CDR3, the DNA is TGTGCCATCAGTGAGTTGAATAGGGGGGACGTCAATCAGCCCCAGCATTTT.

This clonotype has ten or more counts. The V gene is TRBV5-1, the J gene TRBJ1-2; no definite D call. The germline V gene has CDR1 SGHRS and CDR2 YFSETQ. CDR3 size: 13 residues. With 3 bases removed from V and 4 bases from J, the gap between germline ends came to 10 bases. The CDR3 nucleotides are TGCGCCAGCAGCTCCGGGTCAGTCTATGGCTACACCTTC. Its protein product is CASSSGSVYGYTF.

At least ten counts were recorded for this clonotype. The J gene is TRBJ2-7, the V gene TRBV4-2, with D possibly TRBD2 on 6 matching bases. CDR3 length: 13 amino acids. Trimming shortened V by 5 bases and J by 7 bases, and 15 bases separated the two germline ends. Germline V lookup: CDR1 LGHNA, CDR2 YNFKEQ. DNA for the CDR3: TGTGCCAGCAGCATAGCGGTCGAGGGGGAGCAGTACTTC. Translating gives CASSIAVEGEQYF.

This clonotype was counted only a few times. A much larger clone lies a single base off, so this may be a read error. V and J are TRBV15 and TRBJ2-7; D is perhaps TRBD2 (9 bases). The CDR3 has 16 residues. Germline V CDR1 and CDR2: LNHNV, YYDKDF (reference sequence). CDR3 coding DNA: TGTGCCATCAGCAGCGGGGGGACAGGTGGGTCCTACGAGCAGTACTTC. It translates to CAISSGGTGGSYEQYF.

This clonotype has at least ten counts. This chain links TRBV9 with TRBJ1-2; D not certain. Germline-derived CDR1 and CDR2 are SGDLS and YYNGEE. The CDR3 has 13 residues. Trimming removed 0 bases at V and 3 bases at J, with 6 bases between. The CDR3 DNA sequence: TGTGCCAGCAGCGTAGACGGCTACTATGGCTACACCTTC. Protein sequence: CASSVDGYYGYTF.

At least ten counts were recorded for this clonotype. The gene calls are TRBV3-1 and TRBJ1-5; no firm D call. The CDR3 totals 17 residues. Trimming took 2 bases from V and 0 from J, leaving 14 bases between them. CDR1 and CDR2 from the germline V gene are LGHDT and YNNKEL (reference sequence). CDR3 nucleotides: TGTGCCAGCAGCCAAAGCCCCCCGACCGGTAGCAATCAGCCCCAGCATTTT. Amino acids: CASSQSPPTGSNQPQHF.

This clonotype was seen ten or more times. V is TRBV12-3 or TRBV12-4 and J is TRBJ1-1; TRBD1 agrees at 8 bases. Unmatched junction bases numbered 13, after V lost 5 bases and J lost 5 bases. CDR3 size: 16 residues. As DNA, the CDR3 is TGTGCCAGCAGTAAGATTAACAGGGGGTTGGGGACTGAAGCTTTCTTT. It yields the protein CASSKINRGLGTEAFF.

Only a few counts were recorded for this clonotype. A clone one base away is much larger, so this may be a read error. V usage is TRBV18 and J usage is TRBJ1-1; D call uncertain. The germline V gene has CDR1 KGHSH and CDR2 LQKENI. CDR3 length equals 15 residues. The CDR3 is CVSSPPGKTNTEAFF. The CDR3 DNA follows: TGTGTCAGCTCACCTCCCGGGAAGACGAACACTGAAGCTTTCTTT.

This clonotype appeared many times. J is TRBJ1-5 and V is TRBV6-2 or TRBV6-3; D not certain. V lost 2 bases and J lost 1, with 9 bases in between. The length of the CDR3 is 15 residues. Germline values: CDR1 MNHEY, CDR2 SVGEGT. The CDR3 loop is CASSYASSSNQPQHF. In nucleotides, the CDR3 is TGTGCCAGCAGTTACGCGTCGAGCAGCAATCAGCCCCAGCATTTT.

This clonotype was seen ten or more times. The chain employs TRBV5-6 and TRBJ2-5, with D hard to call. V lost 6 bases, J lost 2 bases, and 11 bases lay in between. The V gene's germline CDR1 is SGHDT and CDR2 YYEEEE. The CDR3 covers 13 residues. The CDR3 DNA is TGTGCCAGCACCCTCGGAGTTCAAGAGACCCAGTACTTC. Its protein is CASTLGVQETQYF.

In its sample, this clonotype was seen many times. This sequence joins TRBV12-3 or TRBV12-4 and TRBJ2-2; no clear D. Trimming stripped 6 bases from V and 6 bases from J, with 11 bases between. The CDR3 contains 13 residues. The CDR3, as DNA: TGTGCCAGCAGACAAGAAGGGTCCGGGGAGCTGTTTTTT. This translates into CASRQEGSGELFF.

This clonotype was seen repeatedly, ten times or more. This chain joins TRBV11-2 and TRBJ2-7; TRBD1 might be the D (5 bases). Trimming stripped 5 bases from V and 6 bases from J, with 14 bases between. The CDR3 length is 13 residues. Germline CDR1 reads SGHAT; CDR2 reads FQNNGV. CDR3 in DNA: TGTGCCAGCAGCCCCACCCGACAGCCCGAGCAGTACTTC. Translation gives CASSPTRQPEQYF.

In this sample, this clonotype turned up many times. This rearrangement joins TRBV7-8 to TRBJ2-7; D could derive from TRBD1 or TRBD2 (5 bases each). Germline lookup yields CDR1 SGHVS and CDR2 FQNEAQ. V was pared by 2 bases and J by 3 bases, with 14 bases between. CDR3 length: 15 residues. CDR3 sequence (DNA): TGTGCCAGCAGCTTATATGGGACGGTGGACTACGAGCAGTACTTC. It translates to CASSLYGTVDYEQYF.

This clonotype was detected many times. CDR3 bases: TGTGCCAGCAGTTTAGCGCTGGGCAATCAGCCCCAGCATTTT. It encodes CASSLALGNQPQHF. This chain uses TRBV12-3 or TRBV12-4 with TRBJ1-5; D unclear. Trimming pared 0 bases from V and 2 bases from J, leaving 5 bases between. The CDR3 is 14 residues long.

In its sample, this clonotype was seen many times. The chain links TRBV6-5 to TRBJ2-2, with D possibly being TRBD2 (5 bases). The V and J ends lost 2 bases and 0 bases respectively, with 10 bases between them. Germline CDR1 and CDR2: MNHEY and SVGAGI. The CDR3 covers 16 residues. The CDR3 spells CASSYQEDPNTGELFF. CDR3 coding DNA: TGTGCCAGCAGTTACCAGGAGGACCCGAACACCGGGGAGCTGTTTTTT.

At least ten counts were recorded for this clonotype. This chain connects TRBV19 to TRBJ2-6, with unresolved D. The CDR3 runs to 13 residues. Trimming took 10 bases from V and 1 from J, leaving 8 bases between them. Germline V CDR1 and CDR2: LNHDA, SQIVND (reference sequence). CDR3 DNA: TGTGCCACCCAGAAGTCTGGGGCCAACGTCCTGACTTTC. Its translation: CATQKSGANVLTF.

This clonotype was recorded many times. The chain links TRBV6-1 to TRBJ1-2; a possible D gene is TRBD1 (5 bases). Deletions cut 7 bases from V and 4 bases from J, with 13 bases between. Germline CDR1 and CDR2: MNHNS and SASEGT. The CDR3 totals 13 residues. The CDR3 DNA is TGTGCCAGCATGTCCCGGGGCGGCTATGGCTACACCTTC. Protein: CASMSRGGYGYTF.

The CDR3: CASSYSGHKNTGELFF. In nucleotides, the CDR3 is TGTGCCAGCAGTTACTCGGGACATAAGAACACCGGGGAGCTGTTTTTT. The chain couples TRBV6-5 to TRBJ2-2; a possible D gene is TRBD1 (6 bases). Trimming took 0 bases from V and 1 from J, leaving 9 bases between them. Germline V gene lookup returns CDR1 MNHEY and CDR2 SVGAGI. The CDR3 runs 16 residues.

This clonotype was detected ten times or more. The chain uses TRBV5-4 and TRBJ1-1; D is unresolved. Trimming cost V 0 bases and J 0 bases, with 18 bases left between them. This CDR3 comprises 18 residues. Germline V CDR1 and CDR2: SGHNT, YYREEE (reference sequence). CDR3 residues: CASSLGILTELMNTEAFF. The CDR3 DNA follows: TGTGCCAGCAGCTTGGGGATTTTGACGGAACTTATGAACACTGAAGCTTTCTTT.

Many counts were recorded for this clonotype. The CDR3 DNA sequence: TGTGCCTGGAGCTTAGCGGGCTGGAGGGTGGGGGAGCTGTTTTTT. This gives the protein CAWSLAGWRVGELFF. The V and J genes are TRBV30 and TRBJ2-2; 7 bases are shared with TRBD2. CDR1 GTSNPN and CDR2 SVGIG come from the germline V gene (reference sequence). The CDR3 covers 15 residues. V shed 3 bases, J shed 8 bases, and the junction held 12 bases outside the gene matches.

This clonotype was recorded many times. The V call is TRBV4-3, the J call TRBJ2-7; D is undetermined. With 5 bases removed from V and 6 bases from J, the gap between germline ends came to 17 bases. Germline V gene lookup returns CDR1 LGHNA and CDR2 YSLEER. The CDR3 is 14 residues long. CDR3 in DNA: TGCGCCAGCAGCGCCCGAACCCAAGTGAGCGAGCAGTACTTC. Residues: CASSARTQVSEQYF.

Ten or more counts support this clonotype. The V gene is TRBV6-2 or TRBV6-3, the J gene TRBJ2-7; TRBD2 aligns across 7 bases. The J segment lost 1 base and the V segment lost 2 bases, leaving 8 bases of the junction unmatched. Germline V gene lookup returns CDR1 MNHEY and CDR2 SVGEGT. CDR3 size: 16 residues. This CDR3 is CASSYALLAKSYEQYF. CDR3 DNA: TGTGCCAGCAGTTACGCCCTACTAGCGAAATCCTACGAGCAGTACTTC.